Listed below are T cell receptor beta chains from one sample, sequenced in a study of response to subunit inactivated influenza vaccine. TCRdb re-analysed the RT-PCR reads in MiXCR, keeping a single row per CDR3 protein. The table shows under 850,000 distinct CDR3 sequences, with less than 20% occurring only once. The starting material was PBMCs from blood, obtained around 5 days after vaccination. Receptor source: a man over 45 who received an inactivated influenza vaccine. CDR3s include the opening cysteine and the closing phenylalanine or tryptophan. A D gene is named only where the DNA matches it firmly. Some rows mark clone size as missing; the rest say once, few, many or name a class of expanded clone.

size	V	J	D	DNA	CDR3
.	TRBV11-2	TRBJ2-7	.	TGTGCCAGCAGCTTAGATCGATCAGGATGGCAGTACTTC	CASSLDRSGWQYF
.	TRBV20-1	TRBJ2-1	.	TGCAGTGTCTTTGGGTACACCCACAATGAGCAGTTCTTC	CSVFGYTHNEQFF
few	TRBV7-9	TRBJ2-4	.	TGTGCCAGCAGTTCCGGGTTACTAAACATTCAGTACTTC	CASSSGLLNIQYF
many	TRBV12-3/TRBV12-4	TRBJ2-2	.	TGTGCCAGCAGTTTTCGACCCGGGGAGCTGTTTTTT	CASSFRPGELFF
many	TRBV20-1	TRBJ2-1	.	TGCAGTGCTAGAGGTGAGATCCCACATGAGCAGTTCTTC	CSARGEIPHEQFF
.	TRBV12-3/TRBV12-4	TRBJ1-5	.	TGTGCCAGCAGGAATAGGGGCACGGGGCAGCCCCAGCATTTT	CASRNRGTGQPQHF
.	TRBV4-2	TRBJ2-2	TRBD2	TGTGCCAGCAGCCAAGTTGGTAGCGGGAGGGCCGAGGCCGGGGAGCTGTTTTTT	CASSQVGSGRAEAGELFF
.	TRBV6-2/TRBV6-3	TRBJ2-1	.	TGTGCCAGCAGTAGACTACCGAATGAGCAGTTCTTC	CASSRLPNEQFF
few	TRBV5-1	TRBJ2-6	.	TGCGCCAGCAGCTTGGGGTATGGCCCGTCCTCTGGGGCCAACGTCCTGACTTTC	CASSLGYGPSSGANVLTF
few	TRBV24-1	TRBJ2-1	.	TGTGCCACCAGTGAAAGGGGAGACAATGAGCAGTTCTTC	CATSERGDNEQFF
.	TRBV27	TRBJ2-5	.	TGTGCCAGCAGTTTACACCCGTACCAAGAGACCCAGTACTTC	CASSLHPYQETQYF
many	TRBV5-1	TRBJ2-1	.	TGCGCCAGCAGCTTGGCCTTACACAATGAGCAGTTCTTC	CASSLALHNEQFF
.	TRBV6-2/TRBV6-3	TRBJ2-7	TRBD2	TGCGCCAGCAGTTACGACGCGGGAGGGCACTACGAGCAGTACTTC	CASSYDAGGHYEQYF
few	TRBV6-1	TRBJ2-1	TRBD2	TGTGCCAGCAAAGGAAGCGCGGGAGGGTACAATGAGCAGTTCTTC	CASKGSAGGYNEQFF
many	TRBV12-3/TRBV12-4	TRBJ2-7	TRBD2	TGTGCCAGCAGAGCCGGGAGGTACTCCTACGAGCAGTACTTC	CASRAGRYSYEQYF
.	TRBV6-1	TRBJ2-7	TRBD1	TGTGCCAGCAGGTTGGGACAGGCCGTCTACGAGCAGTACTTC	CASRLGQAVYEQYF
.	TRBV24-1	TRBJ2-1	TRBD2	TGTGCCACCAGTGTTCCTAGCGGCGGCAATGAGCAGTTCTTC	CATSVPSGGNEQFF
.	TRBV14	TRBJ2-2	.	TGTGCCAGCAGCCCCCCAGGGTACGCCGGGGAGCTGTTTTTT	CASSPPGYAGELFF
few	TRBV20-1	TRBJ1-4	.	TGCAGTGGTACCGGCGGGGAAAAACTGTTTTTT	CSGTGGEKLFF
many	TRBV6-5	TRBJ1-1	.	TGTGCCAGCAATTGGGGATTGGACACTGAAGCTTTCTTT	CASNWGLDTEAFF
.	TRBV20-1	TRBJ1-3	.	TGCAGTGCTAGGGGGGGACCCTCAAACACCATATATTTT	CSARGGPSNTIYF
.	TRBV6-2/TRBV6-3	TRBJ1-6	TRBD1	TGTGCCAGCAGTGGTCTGGGACAGGGGATATCACCCCTCCACTTT	CASSGLGQGISPLHF
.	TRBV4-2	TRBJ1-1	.	TGTGCCAGCAGCCAAGAACCCATGCTGGGGACTGAAGCTTTCTTT	CASSQEPMLGTEAFF
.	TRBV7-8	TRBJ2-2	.	TGTGCCAGCAGCACGCCCCGGGGGGCGGGCACCGGGGAGCTGTTTTTT	CASSTPRGAGTGELFF
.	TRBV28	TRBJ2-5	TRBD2	TGTGCCAGCAGTCTCGGGACTAGCGGGGGGGATTTCCAAGAGACCCAGTACTTC	CASSLGTSGGDFQETQYF
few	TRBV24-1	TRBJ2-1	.	TGTGCCACCAGCCGGAAAAAAGGGTCCAGCAATGAGCAGTTCTTC	CATSRKKGSSNEQFF
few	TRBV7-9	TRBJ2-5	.	TGTGCCAGCAGCTTACAAAGAGAGACCCAGTACTTC	CASSLQRETQYF
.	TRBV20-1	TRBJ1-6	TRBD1	TGCAGTGCTCACCACAGGGGAACGAGCTCCTATAATTCACCCCTCCACTTT	CSAHHRGTSSYNSPLHF
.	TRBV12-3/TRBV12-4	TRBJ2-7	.	TGTGCCAGCAGTTTGTCCAGGGCCCACGAGCAGTACTTC	CASSLSRAHEQYF
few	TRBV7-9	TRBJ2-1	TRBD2	TGTGCCAGCAGCTTATGGGGCGGAGCGGGGTCCCGCAATGAGCAGTTCTTC	CASSLWGGAGSRNEQFF
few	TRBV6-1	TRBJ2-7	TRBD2	TGTGCCAGCAGGCCAACTCTAGCGGGAGGACGCTACGAGCAGTACTTC	CASRPTLAGGRYEQYF
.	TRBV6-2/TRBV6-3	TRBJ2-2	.	TGTGCCAGCAGTTACGCTACAGGGCCCCTATTCGGCAACCCGAACACCGGGGAGCTGTTTTTT	CASSYATGPLFGNPNTGELFF
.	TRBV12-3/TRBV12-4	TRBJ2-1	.	TGTGCCAGCAGTCCACGGGCCGGCGACAATGAGCAGTTCTTC	CASSPRAGDNEQFF
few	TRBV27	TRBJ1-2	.	TGTGCCAGCAGTCCTTCCAGGGGAGGAGGCTACACCTTC	CASSPSRGGGYTF
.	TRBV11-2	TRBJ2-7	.	TGTGCCAGCACCCGGGCCCCCTCCTACGAGCAGTACTTC	CASTRAPSYEQYF
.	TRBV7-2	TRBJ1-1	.	TGTGCCAGCAGCTTAGGCAGGGCGGCAAACACTGAAGCTTTCTTT	CASSLGRAANTEAFF
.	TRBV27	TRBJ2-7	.	TGTGCCAGCAGTCCCTTCCGGGACGGCTACGAGCAGTACTTC	CASSPFRDGYEQYF
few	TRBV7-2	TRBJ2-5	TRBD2	TGTGCCAGCAGCTTACCGAGCGGGGGACGAGAGACCCAGTACTTC	CASSLPSGGRETQYF
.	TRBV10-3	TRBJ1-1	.	TGTGCCATCAGTGAGTCGTCGAAGGGGACTGAAGCTTTCTTT	CAISESSKGTEAFF
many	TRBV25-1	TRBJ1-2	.	TGTGCCAGCAGAGAGACAGGCAAGAACTATGGCTACACCTTC	CASRETGKNYGYTF
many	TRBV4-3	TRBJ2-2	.	TGCGCCAGCAGCCAAGATCGTCCGAACACCGGGGAGCTGTTTTTT	CASSQDRPNTGELFF
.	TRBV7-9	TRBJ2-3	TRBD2	TGTGCCAGCAGCTCAGATAGGCGGGGGGGCAGGGATACGCAGTATTTT	CASSSDRRGGRDTQYF
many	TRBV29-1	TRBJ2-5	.	TGCAGCGTTGAAGTTAGGCAGCGACAGTACTTC	CSVEVRQRQYF
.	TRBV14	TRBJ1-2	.	TGTGCCAGCAGCCAATTGGAGGGATCGGGCGGCTACACCTTC	CASSQLEGSGGYTF
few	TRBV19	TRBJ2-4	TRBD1	TGTGCCAGTAGTCTACAAGGGACAGAAAACATTCAGTACTTC	CASSLQGTENIQYF
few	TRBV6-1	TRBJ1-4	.	TGTGCCAGCAGTGAAGTAAAACTGTTTTTT	CASSEVKLFF
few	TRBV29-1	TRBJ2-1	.	TGCAGCGTTGATTTTGGCTATGAGCAGTTCTTC	CSVDFGYEQFF
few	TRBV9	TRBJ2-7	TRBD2	TGTGCCAGCAGCTGGCGGACTAGCGGGGGGCCTGACGAGCAGTACTTC	CASSWRTSGGPDEQYF
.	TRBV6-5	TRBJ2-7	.	TGTGCCAGCAGTTACTCCTGGGACGAGTCCTACGAGCAGTACTTC	CASSYSWDESYEQYF
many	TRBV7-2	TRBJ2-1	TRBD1	TGTGCCAGCAGCTTCACCGGGACAGGGATATACAATGAGCAGTTCTTC	CASSFTGTGIYNEQFF